This T cell receptor (beta chain) was obtained from a study of T cells after yellow fever vaccination. Whole-study findings and limits: Post-booster repertoires again held most primary-vaccination clones (about 96% CD4, over 80% CD8). When the response was secondary, it was weaker but reached its peak faster, day 5 versus 15.

This clonotype has only a few counts. What it binds is not known. The V end was cut by 0 bases, the J end by 2 bases, with 9 bases between. The CDR3 spans 15 residues. TCRdb processed the 5' RACE reads anew with MiXCR; each CDR3 protein has one entry. This table holds roughly 500,000 distinct CDR3 sequences, less than 20% found once. The TCR sequence derives from a man aged 30 to 39 who received the YFV17D yellow fever vaccine. The chain is built from TRBV12-3 or TRBV12-4 and TRBJ2-3; D not resolved. The starting material was PBMCs, obtained 15 days after the yellow fever booster vaccination. CDR3 in amino acids: CASSLARILTDTQYF. CDR3 DNA: TGTGCCAGCAGTTTAGCGCGGATCCTCACAGATACGCAGTATTTT.